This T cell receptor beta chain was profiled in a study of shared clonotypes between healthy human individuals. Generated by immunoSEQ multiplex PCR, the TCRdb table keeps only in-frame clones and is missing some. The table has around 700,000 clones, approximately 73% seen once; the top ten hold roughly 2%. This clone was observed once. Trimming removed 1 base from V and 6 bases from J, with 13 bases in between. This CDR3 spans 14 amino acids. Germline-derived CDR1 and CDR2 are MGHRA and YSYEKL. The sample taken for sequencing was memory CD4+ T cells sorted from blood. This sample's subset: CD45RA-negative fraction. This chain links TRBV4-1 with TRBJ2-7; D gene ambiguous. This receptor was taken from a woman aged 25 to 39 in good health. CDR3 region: CASSQAGGRREQYF. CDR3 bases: TGCGCCAGCAGCCAAGCCGGCGGCCGCCGCGAGCAGTACTTC.